The T cell receptor beta chain under discussion was sequenced for a study of blood T cell repertoires in COVID-19. Study-level information: Sites in the United States, Italy and Spain provided acute and convalescent COVID-19 samples. The analysed material was cDNA or gDNA that came from T cells, B-cell-depleted T cells, or PBMCs.

The data were produced by immunoSEQ multiplex PCR, yet TCRdb's version contains in-frame clones alone and is incomplete. The sample records some 300,000 clones, 85% to 90% being singletons. This clone was seen a handful of times. Cohort allocation depended upon clinical history that participants reported. Recovered participants had two consecutive negative NP/OP PCR tests, healthcare professional clearance, or symptom resolution. This CDR3 has 14 amino acids. Per germline, CDR1 PRHDT and CDR2 FYEKMQ (reference sequence). The V and J ends lost 5 bases and 1 base respectively, with 11 bases between them.

The sequenced sample consisted of PBMCs or T cells enriched from blood (not recorded which). This receptor was identified in a man aged 30 to 45 who had recovered from COVID-19. V gene TRBV13 combines with J gene TRBJ1-1, with D perhaps TRBD1 (6 bases). The CDR3 DNA reads TGTGCCAGCAGCAGACTGACAGGGAACACTGAAGCTTTCTTT. Protein product: CASSRLTGNTEAFF.